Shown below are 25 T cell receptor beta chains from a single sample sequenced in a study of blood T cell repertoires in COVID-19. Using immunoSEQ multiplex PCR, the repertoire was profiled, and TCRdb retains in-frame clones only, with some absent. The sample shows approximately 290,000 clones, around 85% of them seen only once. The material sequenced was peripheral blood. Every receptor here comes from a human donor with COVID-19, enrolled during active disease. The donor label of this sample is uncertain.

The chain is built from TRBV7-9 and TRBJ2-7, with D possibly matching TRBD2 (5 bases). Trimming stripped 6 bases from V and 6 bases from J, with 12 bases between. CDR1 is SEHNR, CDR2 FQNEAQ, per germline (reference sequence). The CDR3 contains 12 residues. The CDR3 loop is CASSTLGSEQYF. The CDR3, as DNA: TGTGCCAGCAGTACATTGGGGAGCGAGCAGTACTTC.

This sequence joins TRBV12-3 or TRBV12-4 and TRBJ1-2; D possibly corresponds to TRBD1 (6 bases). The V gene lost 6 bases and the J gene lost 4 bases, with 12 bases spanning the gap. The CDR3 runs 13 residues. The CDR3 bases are TGTGCCAGCAGCGCCACAGGGACCTATGGCTACACCTTC. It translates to CASSATGTYGYTF.

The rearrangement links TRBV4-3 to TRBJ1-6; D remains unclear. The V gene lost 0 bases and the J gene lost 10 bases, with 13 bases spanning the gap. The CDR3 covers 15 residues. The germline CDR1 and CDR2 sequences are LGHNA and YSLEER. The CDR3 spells CASSQDRTLSSPLHF. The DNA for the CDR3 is TGCGCCAGCAGCCAAGATCGGACTCTCTCCTCACCCCTCCACTTT.

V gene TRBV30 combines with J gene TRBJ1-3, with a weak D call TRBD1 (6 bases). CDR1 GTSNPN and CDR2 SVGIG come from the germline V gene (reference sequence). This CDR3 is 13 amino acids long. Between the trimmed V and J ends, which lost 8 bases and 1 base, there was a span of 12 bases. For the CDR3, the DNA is TGTGCCGGCAGGGGAATATCTGGAAACACCATATATTTT. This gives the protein CAGRGISGNTIYF.

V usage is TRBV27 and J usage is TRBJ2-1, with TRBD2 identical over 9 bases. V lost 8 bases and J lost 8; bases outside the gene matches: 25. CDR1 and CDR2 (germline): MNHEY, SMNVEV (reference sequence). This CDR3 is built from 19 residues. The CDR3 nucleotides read TGTGCCAGCCCCAAGGACAGTAGCGGGAGAGCTTCCGGGCGCGATGAGCAGTTCTTC. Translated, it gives CASPKDSSGRASGRDEQFF.

CDR3 amino acids: CASRSDRSNEKLFF. The DNA for the CDR3 is TGTGCCAGCAGATCGGACAGGTCTAATGAAAAACTGTTTTTT. The chain employs TRBV2 and TRBJ1-4; 7 bases agree with TRBD1. Germline CDR1 SNHLY, CDR2 FYNNEI. V trimming: 6 bases; J trimming: 3 bases; junction bases outside the gene matches: 4. This CDR3 spans 14 amino acids.

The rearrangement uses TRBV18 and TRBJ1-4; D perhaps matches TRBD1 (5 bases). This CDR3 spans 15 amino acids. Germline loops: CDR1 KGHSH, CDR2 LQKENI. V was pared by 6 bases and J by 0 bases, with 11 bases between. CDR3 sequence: CASSSSRATNEKLFF. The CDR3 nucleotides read TGTGCCAGCTCCTCTTCCAGGGCAACTAATGAAAAACTGTTTTTT.

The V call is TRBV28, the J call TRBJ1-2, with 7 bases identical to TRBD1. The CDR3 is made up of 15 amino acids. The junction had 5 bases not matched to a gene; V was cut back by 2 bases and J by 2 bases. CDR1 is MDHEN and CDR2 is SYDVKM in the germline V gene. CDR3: CASSLATTGNYGYTF. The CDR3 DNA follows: TGTGCCAGCAGTTTAGCGACGACAGGGAACTATGGCTACACCTTC.

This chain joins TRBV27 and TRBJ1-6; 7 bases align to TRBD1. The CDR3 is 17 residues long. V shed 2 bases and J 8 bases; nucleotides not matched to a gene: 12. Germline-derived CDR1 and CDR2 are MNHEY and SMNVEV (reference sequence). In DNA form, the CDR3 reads TGTGCCAGCAGTTTAAAACCCCCGGGACAGCGGGATTCACCCCTCCACTTT. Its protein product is CASSLKPPGQRDSPLHF.

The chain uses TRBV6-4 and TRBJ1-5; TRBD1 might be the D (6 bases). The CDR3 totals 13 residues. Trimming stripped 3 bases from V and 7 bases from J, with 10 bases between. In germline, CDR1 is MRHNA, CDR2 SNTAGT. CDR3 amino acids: CASSDEGGQPQHF. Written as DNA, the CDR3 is TGTGCCAGCAGTGATGAGGGGGGGCAGCCCCAGCATTTT.

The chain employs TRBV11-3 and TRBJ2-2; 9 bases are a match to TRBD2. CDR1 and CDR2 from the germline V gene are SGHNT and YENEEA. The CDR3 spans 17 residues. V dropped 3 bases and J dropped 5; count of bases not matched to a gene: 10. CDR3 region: CASSFRVAGVGTGELFF. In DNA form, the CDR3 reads TGTGCCAGCAGCTTTCGGGTAGCGGGAGTCGGGACCGGGGAGCTGTTTTTT.

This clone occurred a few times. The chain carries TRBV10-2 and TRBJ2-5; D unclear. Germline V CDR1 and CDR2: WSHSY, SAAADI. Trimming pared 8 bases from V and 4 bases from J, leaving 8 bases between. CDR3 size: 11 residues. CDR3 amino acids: CASGYGETQYF. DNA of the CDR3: TGCGCCAGCGGTTACGGAGAGACCCAGTACTTC.

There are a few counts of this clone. The CDR3 DNA reads as TGCGCCAGCAGCTCGCAGGGAGGGGCCTACGAGCAGTACTTC. It yields the protein CASSSQGGAYEQYF. The rearrangement links TRBV5-1 to TRBJ2-7; 7 bases fit TRBD2. V was clipped by 3 bases and J by 2 bases; unmatched bases: 5. There are 14 residues in the CDR3. The germline V gene encodes CDR1 SGHRS and CDR2 YFSETQ.

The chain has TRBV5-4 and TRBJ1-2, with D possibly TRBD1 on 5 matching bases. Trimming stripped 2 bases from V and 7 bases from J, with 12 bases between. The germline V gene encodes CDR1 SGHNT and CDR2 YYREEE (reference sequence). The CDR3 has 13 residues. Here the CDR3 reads CASSLTTGVGYTF. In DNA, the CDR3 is TGTGCCAGCAGCTTAACAACAGGCGTTGGCTACACCTTC. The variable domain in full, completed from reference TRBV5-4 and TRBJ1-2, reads ETGVTQSPTHLIKTRGQQVTLRCSSQSGHNTVSWYQQALGQGPQFIFQYYREEENGRGNFPPRFSGLQFPNYSSELNVNALELDDSALYLCASSLTTGVGYTFGSGTRLTVV.

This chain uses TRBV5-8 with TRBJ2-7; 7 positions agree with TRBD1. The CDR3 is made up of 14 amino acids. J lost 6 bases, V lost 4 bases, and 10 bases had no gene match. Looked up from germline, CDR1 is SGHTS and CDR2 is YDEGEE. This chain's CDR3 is CASSIRQGLGEQYF. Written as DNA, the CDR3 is TGTGCCAGCAGCATCCGACAGGGTCTGGGCGAGCAGTACTTC.

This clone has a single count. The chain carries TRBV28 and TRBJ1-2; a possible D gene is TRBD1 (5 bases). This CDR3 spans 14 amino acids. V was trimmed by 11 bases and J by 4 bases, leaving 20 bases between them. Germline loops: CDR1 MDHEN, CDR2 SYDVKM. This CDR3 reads CASVLGGLGYGYTF. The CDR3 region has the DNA TGTGCCTCCGTATTGGGGGGATTGGGCTATGGCTACACCTTC.

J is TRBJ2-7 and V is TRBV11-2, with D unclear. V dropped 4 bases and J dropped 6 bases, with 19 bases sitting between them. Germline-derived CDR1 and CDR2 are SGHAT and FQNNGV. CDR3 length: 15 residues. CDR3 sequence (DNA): TGTGCCAGCAGCTCGCCTTCTAAGTTCGGCGGCGAGCAGTACTTC. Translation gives CASSSPSKFGGEQYF. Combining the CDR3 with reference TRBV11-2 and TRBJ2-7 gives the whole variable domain EAGVAQSPRYKIIEKRQSVAFWCNPISGHATLYWYQQILGQGPKLLIQFQNNGVVDDSQLPKDRFSAERLKGVDSTLKIQPAKLEDSAVYLCASSSPSKFGGEQYFGPGTRLTVT.

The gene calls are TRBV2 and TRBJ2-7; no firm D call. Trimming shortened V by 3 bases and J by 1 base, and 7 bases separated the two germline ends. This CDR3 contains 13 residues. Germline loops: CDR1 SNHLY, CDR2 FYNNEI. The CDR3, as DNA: TGTGCCAGCAGTGAGGCCCATTCCTACGAGCAGTACTTC. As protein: CASSEAHSYEQYF.

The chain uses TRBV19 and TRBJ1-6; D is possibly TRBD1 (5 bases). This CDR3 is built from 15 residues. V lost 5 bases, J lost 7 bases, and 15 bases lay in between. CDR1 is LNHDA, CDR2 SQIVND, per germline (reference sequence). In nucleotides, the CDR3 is TGTGCCAGTAGTTCGACAGTGAACGGCAATTCACCCCTCCACTTT. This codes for CASSSTVNGNSPLHF. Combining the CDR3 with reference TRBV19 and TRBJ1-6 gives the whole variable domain DGGITQSPKYLFRKEGQNVTLSCEQNLNHDAMYWYRQDPGQGLRLIYYSQIVNDFQKGDIAEGYSVSREKKESFPLTVTSAQKNPTAFYLCASSSTVNGNSPLHFGNGTRLTVT.

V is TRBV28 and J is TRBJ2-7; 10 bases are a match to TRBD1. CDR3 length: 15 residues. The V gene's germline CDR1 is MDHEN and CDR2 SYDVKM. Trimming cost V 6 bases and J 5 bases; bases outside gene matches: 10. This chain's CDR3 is CASRVPGQGLDEQYF. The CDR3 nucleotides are TGTGCCAGCAGGGTCCCGGGACAGGGGTTGGACGAGCAGTACTTC.

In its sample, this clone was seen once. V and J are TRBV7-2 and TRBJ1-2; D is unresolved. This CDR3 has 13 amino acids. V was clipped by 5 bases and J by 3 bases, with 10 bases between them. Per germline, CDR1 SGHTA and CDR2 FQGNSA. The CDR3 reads CASSLRGDYGYTF. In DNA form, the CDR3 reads TGTGCCAGCAGCCTCCGGGGAGACTATGGCTACACCTTC.

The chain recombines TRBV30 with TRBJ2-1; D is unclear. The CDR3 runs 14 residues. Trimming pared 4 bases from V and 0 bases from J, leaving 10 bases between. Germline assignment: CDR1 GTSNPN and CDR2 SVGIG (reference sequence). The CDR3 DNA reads TGTGCCTGGAAAGCGAGAAGCTCCTACAATGAGCAGTTCTTC. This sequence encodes CAWKARSSYNEQFF. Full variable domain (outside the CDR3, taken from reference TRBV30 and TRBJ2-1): SQTIHQWPATLVQPVGSPLSLECTVEGTSNPNLYWYRQAAGRGLQLLFYSVGIGQISSEVPQNLSASRPQDRQFILSSKKLLLSDSGFYLCAWKARSSYNEQFFGPGTRLTVL.

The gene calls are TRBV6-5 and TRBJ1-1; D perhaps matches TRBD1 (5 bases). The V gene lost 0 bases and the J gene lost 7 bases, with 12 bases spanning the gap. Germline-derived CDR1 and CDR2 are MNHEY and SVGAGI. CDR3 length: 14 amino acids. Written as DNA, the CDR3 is TGTGCCAGCAGTTACTCGACGAGCCAGGGTGAAGCTTTCTTT. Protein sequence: CASSYSTSQGEAFF.

CDR3 in amino acids: CASSLAGGEFATNEKLFF. For the CDR3, the DNA is TGTGCCAGCAGCTTGGCAGGGGGAGAATTTGCAACTAATGAAAAACTGTTTTTT. This rearrangement joins TRBV5-6 to TRBJ1-4, with 7 bases fitting TRBD1. The CDR3 loop spans 18 amino acids. With V trimmed by 0 bases and J by 0 bases, 8 bases remained unmatched. CDR1 is SGHDT and CDR2 is YYEEEE in the germline V gene.

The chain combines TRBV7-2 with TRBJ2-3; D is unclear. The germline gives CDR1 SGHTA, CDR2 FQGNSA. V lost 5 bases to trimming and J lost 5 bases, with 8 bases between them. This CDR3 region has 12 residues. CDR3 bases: TGTGCCAGCAGCGACACGGTAGATACGCAGTATTTT. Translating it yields CASSDTVDTQYF.